A single count supports the clone carrying this T cell receptor (beta chain). The data derive from a study of technical replicates of blood from a few donors. Only in-frame clones appear in the TCRdb table, and some are missing; sequencing was by immunoSEQ multiplex PCR. The sample has 9,500 to 15,000 clones, approximately 94% seen once. Trimming at V came to 4 bases and at J to 4 bases, leaving 8 bases not matched to a gene. Germline assignment: CDR1 MRHNA and CDR2 SNTAGT. The CDR3 contains 16 residues. What was sequenced was PBMCs. V gene TRBV6-4 combines with J gene TRBJ1-2; 11 nucleotides agree with TRBD1. The source of this sequence is a human donor in good health. In DNA, the CDR3 is TGTGCCAGCAGTGTGGGACAGGGGGGTCTCGGCTATGGCTACACCTTC. Amino acids: CASSVGQGGLGYGYTF.